This TCR beta chain was obtained from a study of cytomegalovirus exposure and HLA in healthy donors. General study points: A later look showed TCR association rates differing by HLA locus, highest for DRB1 and lowest for HLA-C. Data from an earlier analysis indicated that most TCR beta V segments were productive either about 87% or about 30% of the time. Analysis performed later found about 17,000 TCR beta sequences associated with HLA alleles at 0.05 false discovery rate. Excluded were some V segments that proved indistinguishable, including TRBV6-2 and TRBV6-3.

The CDR3 is 16 amino acids. Per germline, CDR1 SGHRS and CDR2 YFSETQ. The J segment lost 4 bases and the V segment lost 0 bases, leaving 9 bases of the junction unmatched. PCR used 60 Vbeta primers and 13 Jbeta primers. The table came from immunoSEQ multiplex PCR; TCRdb's copy has only in-frame clones and leaves some out. The sample comprises some 150,000 clones, 80% to 85% of which are singletons, and approximately 2.9% rests with the top ten. This clone was recorded a few times. The antigen is unknown. The sequence was obtained from a woman in her 30s in good health and CMV-seronegative. This chain joins TRBV5-1 and TRBJ1-1, with 7 bases that match TRBD1. Sequences were obtained from PBMCs. CDR3 amino acids: CASSLAAGGMSTEAFF. The DNA of the CDR3 is TGCGCCAGCAGCTTGGCGGCAGGGGGAATGAGCACTGAAGCTTTCTTT.